These 12 T cell receptor beta chains share one sample of origin, sequenced in a study of OX40 agonist ivuxolimab in advanced cancers. Only in-frame clones appear in the TCRdb table, and some are missing; sequencing was by immunoSEQ multiplex PCR. The sample records about 40,000 clones, approximately 80% being singletons. Source: CD4+ or CD8+ T cells sorted from blood, taken in a trial of the OX40 agonist ivuxolimab. The source is an adult with an advanced solid tumor such as melanoma, head and neck, liver or kidney cancer.

The chain couples TRBV11-1 to TRBJ1-1, with no clear D. CDR3 length: 13 residues. V was clipped by 5 bases and J by 3 bases, with 10 bases between them. Germline V gene sequence: CDR1 SGHAT, CDR2 FQDESV (reference sequence). The CDR3 is CASSRDRDTEAFF. CDR3 sequence (DNA): TGTGCCAGCAGCCGCGACCGGGACACTGAAGCTTTCTTT.

The gene calls are TRBV19 and TRBJ1-2; D gene ambiguous. CDR3 size: 15 residues. Germline V gene data show CDR1 as LNHDA and CDR2 as SQIVND (reference sequence). Trimming stripped 5 bases from V and 5 bases from J, with 18 bases between. Here the CDR3 DNA reads TGTGCCAGTAGTGGTGATTCGGCCCGCATTTATGGCTACACCTTC. This encodes CASSGDSARIYGYTF. The variable domain in full, completed from reference TRBV19 and TRBJ1-2, reads DGGITQSPKYLFRKEGQNVTLSCEQNLNHDAMYWYRQDPGQGLRLIYYSQIVNDFQKGDIAEGYSVSREKKESFPLTVTSAQKNPTAFYLCASSGDSARIYGYTFGSGTRLTVV.

This chain connects TRBV18 to TRBJ1-1, with a tentative D call TRBD1 (6 bases). The length of the CDR3 is 16 residues. Trimming left V 3 bases short and J 2 bases short, with 16 bases between. Germline lookup yields CDR1 KGHSH and CDR2 LQKENI. Here the CDR3 DNA reads TGTGCCAGCTCACCCCTTGGACAGTCCGTCAACACTGAAGCTTTCTTT. Amino acid sequence: CASSPLGQSVNTEAFF.

This clone has just one count. V usage is TRBV9 and J usage is TRBJ2-3; 8 nucleotides agree with TRBD2. Germline CDR1 SGDLS, CDR2 YYNGEE. Unmatched junction bases numbered 10, after V lost 1 base and J lost 0 bases. CDR3 length equals 18 residues. This CDR3 is CASSVTPFAGGSTDTQYF. The CDR3 nucleotides are TGTGCCAGCAGCGTAACCCCCTTCGCGGGAGGCAGCACAGATACGCAGTATTTT.

In its sample, this clone was seen a few times. The genes are TRBV4-2 and TRBJ2-3; D is ambiguous. V lost 6 bases to trimming and J lost 0 bases, with 13 bases between them. This CDR3 has 15 amino acids. Germline-derived CDR1 and CDR2 are LGHNA and YNFKEQ. The CDR3 DNA reads TGTGCCAGCAGTAAAGGAGAGGCTAGCACAGATACGCAGTATTTT. It translates to CASSKGEASTDTQYF.

The chain links TRBV7-3 to TRBJ2-3; 13 bases are a match to TRBD2. The CDR3 sequence is 17 residues long. The trim removed 0 bases at V and 5 bases at J, leaving 5 bases unmatched. Germline V gene lookup returns CDR1 SGHTA and CDR2 FQGTGA. CDR3 sequence (DNA): TGTGCCAGCAGCTTAACGTATACTAGCGGGAGGGTAGATACGCAGTATTTT. It specifies CASSLTYTSGRVDTQYF.

The J gene is TRBJ2-2, the V gene TRBV19; 8 bases are shared with TRBD2. This CDR3 has 16 amino acids. Germline V lookup: CDR1 LNHDA, CDR2 SQIVND (reference sequence). With 1 base clipped from V and 5 bases from J, the junction kept 6 bases outside the gene matches. CDR3 DNA: TGTGCCAGTAGTATAGGGAGCGGGGGCGCAACCGGGGAGCTGTTTTTT. Translation gives CASSIGSGGATGELFF. Complete variable domain (other parts from reference TRBV19 and TRBJ2-2): DGGITQSPKYLFRKEGQNVTLSCEQNLNHDAMYWYRQDPGQGLRLIYYSQIVNDFQKGDIAEGYSVSREKKESFPLTVTSAQKNPTAFYLCASSIGSGGATGELFFGEGSRLTVL.

This clone was seen just once. The CDR3 nucleotides are TGTGCCAGCAGTTTGGGACAGGGCACCTACAATGAGCAGTTCTTC. This encodes CASSLGQGTYNEQFF. V usage is TRBV6-6 and J usage is TRBJ2-1, with 9 bases identical to TRBD1. This CDR3 is 15 amino acids long. After removal of 4 bases from V and 2 bases from J, the junction contained 3 bases not matched to a gene. Germline assignment: CDR1 MNHNY and CDR2 SVGAGI (reference sequence).

The chain is built from TRBV18 and TRBJ2-7, with 7 bases matching TRBD1. CDR3 length: 19 amino acids. V dropped 2 bases and J dropped 0; count of bases not matched to a gene: 16. CDR1 and CDR2 (germline): KGHSH, LQKENI. Here the CDR3 reads CASSPRGVGQDESSYEQYF. CDR3 DNA sequence: TGTGCCAGCTCACCAAGGGGCGTCGGACAGGATGAGAGCTCCTACGAGCAGTACTTC.

This CDR3 is CASSRTGGSTEAFF. CDR3 sequence (DNA): TGTGCCAGCTCAAGAACAGGGGGCAGCACTGAAGCTTTCTTT. The V gene is TRBV18, the J gene TRBJ1-1; 9 bases align to TRBD1. J was trimmed by 4 bases and V by 5 bases; bases with no gene match: 5. Germline lookup yields CDR1 KGHSH and CDR2 LQKENI. CDR3 length equals 14 residues.

This clone was found a few times. V and J are TRBV6-1 and TRBJ1-1; D gene ambiguous. Looked up from germline, CDR1 is MNHNS and CDR2 is SASEGT. The ends were cut back, 0 bases at V and 2 bases at J, with 7 bases in the middle. This CDR3 has 14 amino acids. CDR3 residues: CASSEAGTNTEAFF. The CDR3 DNA reads as TGTGCCAGCAGTGAAGCAGGCACTAACACTGAAGCTTTCTTT.

The rearrangement links TRBV5-8 to TRBJ1-2; no clear D gene. Deletions cut 4 bases from V and 7 bases from J, with 20 bases between. Germline CDR1 is SGHTS and CDR2 is YDEGEE. The length of the CDR3 is 15 residues. CDR3 bases: TGTGCCAGCAGCACCTTGTCCCAACCAAGCTCTGGCTACACCTTC. This encodes CASSTLSQPSSGYTF.